This T cell receptor beta chain was recorded in a study of T cells in Graves' hyperthyroidism and ophthalmopathy. Study as a whole: Peripheral blood was drawn at first diagnosis, prior to all treatment.

The TCR beta CDR3 regions underwent amplification using RNA transcripts as the source. The study used the HTBI primer set for a first-round RT-PCR of the TCR CDR3. One entry per CDR3 protein results from TCRdb running MiXCR on the multiplex PCR reads. The sample lists hundreds of thousands of distinct CDR3 sequences; approximately 14% were seen once. V dropped 5 bases and J dropped 7 bases, with 31 bases sitting between them. Germline loops: CDR1 SGHTA, CDR2 FQGNSA. The CDR3 runs 19 residues. The rearrangement uses TRBV7-2 and TRBJ2-3, with D possibly being TRBD2 (6 bases). The receptor's source is a man between 18 and 35 years old with Graves' ophthalmopathy. The sequenced sample was blood. This CDR3 reads CASSGRAFVPDTRENTQYF. The CDR3 nucleotides read TGTGCCAGCAGCGGAAGAGCATTCGTCCCAGACACACGGGAGAATACGCAGTATTTT.